Sequencing of this T cell receptor (beta chain) was carried out in a study of regulatory T cells in long-lasting Graves disease. Regarding the study as a whole: Patients with persistent Graves' had lower TCR diversity than newly diagnosed patients. TRBV28 was favored in persistent disease, as were TRBJ1-2 and TRBJ2-5.

Germline V lookup: CDR1 DFQATT, CDR2 SNEGSKA (reference sequence). The CDR3 consists of 13 residues. The V end lost 5 bases, the J end lost 3 bases, and 13 bases lay between the germline ends. Libraries of TCR beta came from iRepertoire HTBI primers plus Arm-PCR of CDR3 regions. TCRdb passed the multiplex PCR reads through MiXCR, listing each CDR3 protein once. The table includes roughly 320,000 distinct CDR3 sequences, over 15% detected once. This clonotype was detected many times. Its antigen is currently unknown. Described time point: newly diagnosed GD, antithyroid drugs for less than 3 months. PBMC RNA was the source of the TCR library. Separately, the same data were catalogued under a study of T cells in Graves' hyperthyroidism and ophthalmopathy. This second study notes: A set of HTBI primers served as the primers for a first-round RT-PCR of the TCR CDR3. Researchers report that a 13 V-J model separated ophthalmopathy from stable hyperthyroidism.

This specimen consisted of peripheral blood mononuclear cells (PBMCs), obtained at new diagnosis, from a patient treated with antithyroid drugs. This rearrangement joins TRBV20-1 to TRBJ1-1; D perhaps matches TRBD1 (5 bases). This receptor was identified in a man aged 35 to 55 with Graves disease. For the CDR3, the DNA is TGCAGTGCTGGGCGGGGCGAGGACACTGAAGCTTTCTTT. Amino acids: CSAGRGEDTEAFF.